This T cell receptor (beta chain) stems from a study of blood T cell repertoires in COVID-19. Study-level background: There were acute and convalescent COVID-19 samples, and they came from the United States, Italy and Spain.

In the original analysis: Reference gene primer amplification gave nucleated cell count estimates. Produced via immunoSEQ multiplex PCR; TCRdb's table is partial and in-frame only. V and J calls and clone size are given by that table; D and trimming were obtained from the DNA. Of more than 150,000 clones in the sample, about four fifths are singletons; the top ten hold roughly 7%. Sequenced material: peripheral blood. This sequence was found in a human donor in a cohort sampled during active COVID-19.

CDR3: CASSPGTGGPYGYTF. In DNA, the CDR3 is TGTGCCAGCAGTCCCGGGACAGGGGGCCCCTATGGCTACACCTTC. The rearrangement uses TRBV6-5 and TRBJ1-2; 12 positions match TRBD1. Germline V gives CDR1 MNHEY, CDR2 SVGAGI. CDR3 length equals 15 residues. V trimming: 5 bases; J trimming: 4 bases; junction bases outside the gene matches: 5.